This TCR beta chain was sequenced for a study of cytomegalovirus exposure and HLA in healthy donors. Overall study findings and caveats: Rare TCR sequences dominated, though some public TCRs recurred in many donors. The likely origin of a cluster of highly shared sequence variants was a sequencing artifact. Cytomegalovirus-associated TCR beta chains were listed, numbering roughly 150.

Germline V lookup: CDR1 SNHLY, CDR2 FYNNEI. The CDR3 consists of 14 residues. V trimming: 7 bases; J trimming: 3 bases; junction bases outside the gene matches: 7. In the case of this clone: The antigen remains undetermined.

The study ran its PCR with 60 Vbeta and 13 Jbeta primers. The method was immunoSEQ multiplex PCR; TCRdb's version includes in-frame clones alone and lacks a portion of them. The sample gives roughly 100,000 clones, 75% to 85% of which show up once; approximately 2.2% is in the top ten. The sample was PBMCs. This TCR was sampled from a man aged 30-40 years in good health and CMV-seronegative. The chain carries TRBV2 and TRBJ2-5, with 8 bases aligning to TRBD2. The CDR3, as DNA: TGTGCCAGCAAGGGCGGGAGGATCGAAGAGACCCAGTACTTC. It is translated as CASKGGRIEETQYF.